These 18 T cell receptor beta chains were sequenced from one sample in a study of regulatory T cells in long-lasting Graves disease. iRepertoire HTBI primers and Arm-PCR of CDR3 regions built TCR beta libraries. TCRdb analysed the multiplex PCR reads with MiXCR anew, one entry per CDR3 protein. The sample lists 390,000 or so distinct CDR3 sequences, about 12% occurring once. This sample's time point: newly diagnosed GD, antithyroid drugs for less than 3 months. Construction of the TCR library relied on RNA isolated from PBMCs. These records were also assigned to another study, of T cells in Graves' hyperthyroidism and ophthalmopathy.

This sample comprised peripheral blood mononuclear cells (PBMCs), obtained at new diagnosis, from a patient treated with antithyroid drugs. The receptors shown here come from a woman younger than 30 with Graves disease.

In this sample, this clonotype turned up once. The CDR3 loop is CASSISGNTIYF. DNA for the CDR3: TGTGCCAGTAGTATATCTGGAAACACCATATATTTT. The chain uses TRBV19 and TRBJ1-3; D gene ambiguous. The CDR3 runs to 12 residues. Germline V gives CDR1 LNHDA, CDR2 SQIVND (reference sequence). Between the trimmed V and J ends, which lost 2 bases and 1 base, there was a span of 0 bases.

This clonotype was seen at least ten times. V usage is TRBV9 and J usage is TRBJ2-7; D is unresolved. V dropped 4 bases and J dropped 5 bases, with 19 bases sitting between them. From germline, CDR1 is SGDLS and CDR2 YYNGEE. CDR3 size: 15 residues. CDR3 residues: CASSFGPTPWDEQYF. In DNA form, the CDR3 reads TGTGCCAGCAGCTTCGGACCGACCCCGTGGGACGAGCAGTACTTC.

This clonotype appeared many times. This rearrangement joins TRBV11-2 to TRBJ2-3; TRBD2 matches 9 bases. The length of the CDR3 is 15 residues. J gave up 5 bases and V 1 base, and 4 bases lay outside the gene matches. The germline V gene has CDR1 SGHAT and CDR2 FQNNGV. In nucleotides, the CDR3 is TGTGCCAGCAGCTTAGTGCTAGCGGGGTTAGATACGCAGTATTTT. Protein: CASSLVLAGLDTQYF.

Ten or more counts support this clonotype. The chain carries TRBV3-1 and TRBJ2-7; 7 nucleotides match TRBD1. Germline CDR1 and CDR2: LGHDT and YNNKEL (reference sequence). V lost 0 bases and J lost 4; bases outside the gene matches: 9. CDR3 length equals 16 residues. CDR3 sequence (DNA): TGTGCCAGCAGCCAAGATCTAGAACAGGGGTATTACGAGCAGTACTTC. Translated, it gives CASSQDLEQGYYEQYF.

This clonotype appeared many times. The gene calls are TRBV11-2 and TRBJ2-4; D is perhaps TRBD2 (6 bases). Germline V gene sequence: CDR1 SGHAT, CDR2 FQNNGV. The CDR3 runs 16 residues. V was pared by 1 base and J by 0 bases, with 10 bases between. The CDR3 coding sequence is TGTGCCAGCAGCTTAGGGTTCGGGAGAGCCAAAAACATTCAGTACTTC. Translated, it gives CASSLGFGRAKNIQYF.

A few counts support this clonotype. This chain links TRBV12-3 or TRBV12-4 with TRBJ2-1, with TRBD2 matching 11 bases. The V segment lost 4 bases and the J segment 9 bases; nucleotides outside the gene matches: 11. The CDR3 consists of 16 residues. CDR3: CASSSNLAGGLAEQFF. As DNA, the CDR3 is TGTGCCAGCAGTTCCAATCTAGCGGGGGGACTTGCTGAGCAGTTCTTC.

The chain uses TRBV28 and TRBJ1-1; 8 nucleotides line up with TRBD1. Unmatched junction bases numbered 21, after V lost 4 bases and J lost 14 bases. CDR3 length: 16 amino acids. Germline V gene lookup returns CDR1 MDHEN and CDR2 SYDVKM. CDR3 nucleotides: TGTGCCAGCAGTTCCGGGACAGGTCCGGGGAACACTGGAGCCTTCTTT. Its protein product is CASSSGTGPGNTGAFF.

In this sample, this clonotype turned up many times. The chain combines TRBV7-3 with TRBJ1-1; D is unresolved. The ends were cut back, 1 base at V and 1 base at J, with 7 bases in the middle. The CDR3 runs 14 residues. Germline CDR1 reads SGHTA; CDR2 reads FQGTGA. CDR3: CASSLIGENTEAFF. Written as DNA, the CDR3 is TGTGCCAGCAGCTTAATCGGGGAGAACACTGAAGCTTTCTTT.

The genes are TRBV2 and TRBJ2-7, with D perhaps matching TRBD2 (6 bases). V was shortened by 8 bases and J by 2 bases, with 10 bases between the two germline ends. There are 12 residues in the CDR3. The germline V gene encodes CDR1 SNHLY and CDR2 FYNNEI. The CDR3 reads CASPEGTYEQYV. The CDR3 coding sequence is TGTGCCAGCCCGGAGGGGACCTACGAGCAGTACGTC.

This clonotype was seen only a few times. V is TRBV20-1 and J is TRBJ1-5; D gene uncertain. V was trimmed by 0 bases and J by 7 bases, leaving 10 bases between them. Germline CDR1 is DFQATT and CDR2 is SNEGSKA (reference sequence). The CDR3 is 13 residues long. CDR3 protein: CSARDQRTQPQHF. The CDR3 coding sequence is TGCAGTGCTAGAGATCAGAGAACCCAGCCCCAGCATTTT.

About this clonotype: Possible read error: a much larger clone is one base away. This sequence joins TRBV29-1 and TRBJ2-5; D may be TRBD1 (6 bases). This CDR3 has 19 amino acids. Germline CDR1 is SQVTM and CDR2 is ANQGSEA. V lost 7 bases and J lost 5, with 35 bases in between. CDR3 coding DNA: TGCAGCGCTGAGCGGTCGGGTTACGGGACAAGAAGAATTGGGGAGACCCAGTACTTC. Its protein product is CSAERSGYGTRRIGETQYF.

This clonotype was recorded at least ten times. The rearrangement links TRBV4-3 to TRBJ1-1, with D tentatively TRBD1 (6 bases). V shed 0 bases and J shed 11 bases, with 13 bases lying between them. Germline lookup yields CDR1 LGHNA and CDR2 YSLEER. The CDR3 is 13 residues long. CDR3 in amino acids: CASSQDLKGDAFF. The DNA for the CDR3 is TGCGCCAGCAGCCAAGATCTTAAGGGGGACGCTTTCTTT.

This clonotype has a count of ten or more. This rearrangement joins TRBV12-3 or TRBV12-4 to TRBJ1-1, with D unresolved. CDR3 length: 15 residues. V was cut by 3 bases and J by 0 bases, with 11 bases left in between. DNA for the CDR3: TGTGCCAGCAGTTTGACCGAGTGGGTGAACACTGAAGCTTTCTTT. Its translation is CASSLTEWVNTEAFF.

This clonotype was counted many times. CDR3 sequence reads: CASSPWPSRVGEQYF. The CDR3 nucleotides are TGTGCCAGCAGCCCGTGGCCGTCGAGGGTCGGCGAGCAGTACTTC. This sequence joins TRBV6-1 and TRBJ2-7; the D gene is possibly TRBD2 (5 bases). Germline V gene data show CDR1 as MNHNS and CDR2 as SASEGT. Trimming removed 6 bases at V and 6 bases at J, with 21 bases between. The CDR3 is 15 amino acids.

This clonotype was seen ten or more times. CDR3 amino acids: CAWTRRGQLSYNEQFF. The CDR3 DNA reads as TGTGCCTGGACGAGGCGGGGTCAGCTCTCCTACAATGAGCAGTTCTTC. The chain is built from TRBV30 and TRBJ2-1; weak D call: TRBD2 (6 bases). There are 16 residues in the CDR3. V lost 4 bases and J 0 bases, leaving 16 bases between the germline ends. Germline CDR1 is GTSNPN and CDR2 is SVGIG (reference sequence). The variable domain in full, with the rest retrieved from reference TRBV30 and TRBJ2-1, is SQTIHQWPATLVQPVGSPLSLECTVEGTSNPNLYWYRQAAGRGLQLLFYSVGIGQISSEVPQNLSASRPQDRQFILSSKKLLLSDSGFYLCAWTRRGQLSYNEQFFGPGTRLTVL.

CDR3 nucleotides: TGCAGTGCTAGGGATTATATGGGGCTAGCGGGTTCCTACGAGCAGTACTTC. Amino acids: CSARDYMGLAGSYEQYF. The rearrangement joins TRBV20-1 to TRBJ2-7; 8 positions agree with TRBD2. Germline loops: CDR1 DFQATT, CDR2 SNEGSKA (reference sequence). The V and J ends lost 3 bases and 1 base, in that order; junction bases with no gene match: 14. The CDR3 is made up of 17 amino acids.

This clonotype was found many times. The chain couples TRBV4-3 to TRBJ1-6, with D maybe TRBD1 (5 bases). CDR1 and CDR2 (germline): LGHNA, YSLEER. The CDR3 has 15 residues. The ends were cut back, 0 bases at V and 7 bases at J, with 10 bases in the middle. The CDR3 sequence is CASSQEQVPNSPLHF. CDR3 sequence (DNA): TGCGCCAGCAGCCAAGAACAGGTTCCGAATTCACCCCTCCACTTT.

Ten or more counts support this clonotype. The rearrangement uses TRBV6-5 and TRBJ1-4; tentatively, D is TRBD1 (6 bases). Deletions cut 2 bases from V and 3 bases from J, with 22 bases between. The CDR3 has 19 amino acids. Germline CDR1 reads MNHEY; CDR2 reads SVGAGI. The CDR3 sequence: CASSYGTWDNRRSNEKLFF. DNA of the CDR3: TGTGCCAGCAGTTACGGAACCTGGGACAATCGCAGGTCTAATGAAAAACTGTTTTTT.